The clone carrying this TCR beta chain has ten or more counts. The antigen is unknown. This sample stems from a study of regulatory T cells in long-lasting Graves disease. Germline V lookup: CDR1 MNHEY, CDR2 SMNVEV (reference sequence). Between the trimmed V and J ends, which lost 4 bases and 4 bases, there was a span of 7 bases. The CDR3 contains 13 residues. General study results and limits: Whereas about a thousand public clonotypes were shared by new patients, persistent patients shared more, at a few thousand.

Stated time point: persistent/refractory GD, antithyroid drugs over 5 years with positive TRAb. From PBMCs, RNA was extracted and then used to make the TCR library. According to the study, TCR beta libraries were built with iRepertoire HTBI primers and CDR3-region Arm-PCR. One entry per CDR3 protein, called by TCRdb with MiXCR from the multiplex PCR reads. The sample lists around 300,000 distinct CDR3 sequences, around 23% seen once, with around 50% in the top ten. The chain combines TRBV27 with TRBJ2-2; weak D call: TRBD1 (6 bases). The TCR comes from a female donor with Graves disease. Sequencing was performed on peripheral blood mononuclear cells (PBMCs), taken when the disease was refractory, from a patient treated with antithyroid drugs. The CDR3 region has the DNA TGTGCCAGCAGTTCCAGGGGCACCGGGGAGCTGTTTTTT. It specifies CASSSRGTGELFF.